Each of the 28 T cell receptor beta chains below was sequenced from the same sample in a study of shared clonotypes between healthy human individuals. Sequencing was performed with immunoSEQ multiplex PCR; in TCRdb, only in-frame clones are kept and a portion is missing. The sample consists of 2,500,000 or so clones, approximately 90% of them appearing once. Input material: naive CD4+ T cells from PBMCs. Sample subset: CD45RA+ positively selected. Receptor source: a man younger than 30 in good health. Some clones in this sample may be carry-over from other donors' samples.

The chain joins TRBV7-2 to TRBJ1-1; 10 nucleotides line up with TRBD1. The V gene's germline CDR1 is SGHTA and CDR2 FQGNSA. The CDR3 has 13 amino acids. V dropped 8 bases and J dropped 5; count of bases not matched to a gene: 5. The CDR3 sequence is CASAWDRGTEAFF. CDR3 DNA: TGTGCCAGCGCATGGGACAGGGGAACTGAAGCTTTCTTT.

The J gene is TRBJ2-3, the V gene TRBV28; perhaps TRBD2 as D (5 bases). Trimming left V 6 bases short and J 0 bases short, with 13 bases between. The CDR3 runs to 15 residues. The germline V gene encodes CDR1 MDHEN and CDR2 SYDVKM. The CDR3 protein is CASRGSGGSTDTQYF. The CDR3 DNA reads TGTGCCAGCAGAGGATCTGGCGGGAGCACAGATACGCAGTATTTT.

V gene TRBV9 combines with J gene TRBJ1-2; D is possibly TRBD1 (6 bases). Germline V gene sequence: CDR1 SGDLS, CDR2 YYNGEE. The V end was cut by 4 bases, the J end by 2 bases, with 15 bases between. The CDR3 runs 15 residues. The CDR3 is CASSPRQEGNYGYTF. The CDR3 nucleotides are TGTGCCAGCAGCCCCCGACAGGAGGGGAACTATGGCTACACCTTC.

V usage is TRBV18 and J usage is TRBJ2-1; TRBD1 is a possible D gene (6 bases). Germline-derived CDR1 and CDR2 are KGHSH and LQKENI. V gave up 6 bases and J gave up 5 bases, with 14 bases separating them. CDR3 length equals 14 residues. This chain's CDR3 is CASSPRGQNNEQFF. CDR3 bases: TGTGCCAGCTCCCCTCGAGGACAGAACAATGAGCAGTTCTTC.

The chain carries TRBV28 and TRBJ2-7; D is unclear. CDR1 is MDHEN, CDR2 SYDVKM, per germline. V was cut by 4 bases and J by 7 bases, with 8 bases left in between. The CDR3 length is 11 residues. The CDR3 DNA reads TGTGCCAGCAGTTCGAACCGGGAGCAGTACTTC. Translating gives CASSSNREQYF.

In this sample, this clone turned up once. This chain connects TRBV7-2 to TRBJ2-7; 7 nucleotides agree with TRBD1. V shed 1 base and J 3 bases; nucleotides not matched to a gene: 9. The germline V gene has CDR1 SGHTA and CDR2 FQGNSA. The CDR3 runs to 16 residues. The CDR3 DNA sequence: TGTGCCAGCAGCTTAGGAGGGGGCGCTGAATACTACGAGCAGTACTTC. This translates into CASSLGGGAEYYEQYF.

This rearrangement joins TRBV11-2 to TRBJ2-3; D possibly corresponds to TRBD2 (6 bases). Germline lookup yields CDR1 SGHAT and CDR2 FQNNGV. This CDR3 has 17 residues. V lost 0 bases and J lost 0, with 13 bases in between. CDR3 loop: CASSLDVSGRSTDTQYF. The CDR3 region has the DNA TGTGCCAGCAGCTTAGATGTTAGCGGAAGAAGCACAGATACGCAGTATTTT.

The chain couples TRBV7-2 to TRBJ2-5; D perhaps matches TRBD1 (6 bases). The CDR3 sequence is 14 residues long. V was pared by 2 bases and J by 5 bases, with 12 bases between. CDR1 is SGHTA and CDR2 is FQGNSA in the germline V gene. The CDR3, as DNA: TGTGCCAGCAGCTTACAGTGGGGGCAGGAGACCCAGTACTTC. Translation: CASSLQWGQETQYF.

The chain couples TRBV10-2 to TRBJ2-6; D possibly corresponds to TRBD2 (6 bases). V was clipped by 0 bases and J by 0 bases, with 15 bases between them. The CDR3 runs to 19 residues. Per the germline V gene, CDR1 is WSHSY and CDR2 is SAAADI. The CDR3 reads CASSESTGLPLSGANVLTF. CDR3 DNA sequence: TGCGCCAGCAGTGAGTCGACGGGACTGCCTCTCTCTGGGGCCAACGTCCTGACTTTC.

This clone came up once. Different DNA sequences within this sample yield the same CDR3. This chain joins TRBV5-1 and TRBJ2-7; D possibly uses TRBD1 or TRBD2 (5 bases each). The CDR3 length is 15 residues. Per the germline V gene, CDR1 is SGHRS and CDR2 is YFSETQ. Deletions cut 0 bases from V and 0 bases from J, with 10 bases between. CDR3: CASSLVPGSSYEQYF. CDR3 coding DNA: TGCGCCAGCAGCTTGGTACCAGGGAGCTCCTACGAGCAGTACTTC.

J is TRBJ2-5 and V is TRBV12-5, with no clear D. The CDR3 runs to 11 residues. Deletions cut 5 bases from V and 4 bases from J, with 5 bases between. CDR1 LGHNT and CDR2 FRNRAP come from the germline V gene. CDR3 in DNA: TGTGCTAGTGGTAATGCAGAGACCCAGTACTTC. Protein: CASGNAETQYF. The full variable domain, with the rest looked up from reference TRBV12-5 and TRBJ2-5, is DARVTQTPRHKVTEMGQEVTMRCQPILGHNTVFWYRQTMMQGLELLAYFRNRAPLDDSGMPKDRFSAEMPDATLATLKIQPSEPRDSAVYFCASGNAETQYFGPGTRLLVL.

This clone is a singleton in its sample. The chain uses TRBV5-6 and TRBJ2-1; TRBD2 might be the D (5 bases). The CDR3 length is 13 residues. V was clipped by 7 bases and J by 3 bases, with 11 bases between them. Germline CDR1 and CDR2: SGHDT and YYEEEE. This chain's CDR3 is CASLSGLYNEQFF. The CDR3, as DNA: TGTGCCAGCTTAAGCGGACTCTACAATGAGCAGTTCTTC.

The gene calls are TRBV4-1 and TRBJ1-5; 7 positions agree with TRBD1. CDR1 and CDR2 from the germline V gene are MGHRA and YSYEKL. The CDR3 consists of 17 residues. The junction had 10 bases not matched to a gene; V was cut back by 5 bases and J by 0 bases. CDR3 nucleotides: TGCGCCAGCAGCACCCGTACAGGGGCGGATAGCAATCAGCCCCAGCATTTT. Its translation: CASSTRTGADSNQPQHF.

The rearrangement links TRBV10-3 to TRBJ2-3; 10 nucleotides match TRBD2. The V gene end was trimmed by 6 bases and the J gene end by 1 base; junction bases not matched to a gene: 4. Looked up from germline, CDR1 is ENHRY and CDR2 is SYGVKD. The CDR3 consists of 15 residues. The DNA for the CDR3 is TGTGCCATCAGCTCCGGGACTAGCGGCACAGATACGCAGTATTTT. Its translation is CAISSGTSGTDTQYF.

With regard to this clone: Other DNA variants within this sample encode the same CDR3. The gene calls are TRBV28 and TRBJ1-4; D perhaps matches TRBD1 (5 bases). The V end was cut by 2 bases, the J end by 10 bases, with 8 bases between. This CDR3 has 12 amino acids. CDR1 is MDHEN, CDR2 SYDVKM, per germline. CDR3 sequence reads: CASSLLGGKLFF. CDR3 bases: TGTGCCAGCAGTTTACTTGGGGGAAAACTGTTTTTT.

The chain employs TRBV19 and TRBJ2-5; 13 bases match TRBD2. Germline CDR1 is LNHDA and CDR2 is SQIVND (reference sequence). The CDR3 has 15 amino acids. V shed 7 bases and J 4 bases; nucleotides not matched to a gene: 6. The CDR3 here is CASTSRTSGRETQYF. Written as DNA, the CDR3 is TGTGCCAGTACCTCACGGACTAGCGGGAGAGAGACCCAGTACTTC.

The chain combines TRBV2 with TRBJ2-6, with a weak D call TRBD1 (5 bases). Germline V gives CDR1 SNHLY, CDR2 FYNNEI. The CDR3 covers 14 residues. The V gene lost 9 bases and the J gene lost 0 bases, with 9 bases spanning the gap. As DNA, the CDR3 is TGTGCCAGTACAGGCACCTCTGGGGCCAACGTCCTGACTTTC. Translated: CASTGTSGANVLTF. Supplemented by reference TRBV2 and TRBJ2-6, the full variable domain reads EPEVTQTPSHQVTQMGQEVILRCVPISNHLYFYWYRQILGQKVEFLVSFYNNEISEKSEIFDDQFSVERPDGSNFTLKIRSTKLEDSAMYFCASTGTSGANVLTFGAGSRLTVL.

The chain uses TRBV6-1 and TRBJ2-7, with D maybe TRBD1 (5 bases). Germline V gene lookup returns CDR1 MNHNS and CDR2 SASEGT. V lost 1 base to trimming and J lost 4 bases, with 14 bases between them. The length of the CDR3 is 15 residues. The CDR3 region is CASSEGYSTGYEQYF. CDR3 DNA sequence: TGTGCCAGCAGTGAAGGTTACAGCACAGGTTACGAGCAGTACTTC.

This chain connects TRBV18 to TRBJ1-2; 8 nucleotides line up with TRBD1. V was clipped by 1 base and J by 8 bases; unmatched bases: 12. The CDR3 has 16 residues. In germline, CDR1 is KGHSH, CDR2 LQKENI. The DNA of the CDR3 is TGTGCCAGCTCACCACTCCCGGGACCTCCAGGGGGCGGCTACACCTTC. Amino acids: CASSPLPGPPGGGYTF.

The chain joins TRBV4-1 to TRBJ2-6; possible D gene TRBD1, 5 bases. Deletions cut 1 base from V and 4 bases from J, with 11 bases between. Germline values: CDR1 MGHRA, CDR2 YSYEKL. The CDR3 is 16 residues long. CDR3 nucleotides: TGCGCCAGCAGCCAAGTAACAGGATCAGGGGCCAACGTCCTGACTTTC. Its translation: CASSQVTGSGANVLTF.

The genes are TRBV12-2 and TRBJ1-5; the table's D call, TRBD1, has no DNA check behind it. TRBV12-2 is noted as a pseudogene. The CDR3 spans 20 residues. CDR3 DNA sequence: TGTGCAAGTCGCTTAGAGTTTCGCGACAGGGGGCATGTGGGCAATCAGCCCCAGCATTTT. This sequence encodes CASRLEFRDRGHVGNQPQHF.

The chain combines TRBV7-2 with TRBJ2-1; D might be TRBD2 (6 bases). Germline CDR1 reads SGHTA; CDR2 reads FQGNSA. V gave up 2 bases and J gave up 7 bases, with 15 bases separating them. The CDR3 extends over 15 amino acids. CDR3 amino acids: CASSLRGTLANEQFF. The CDR3 DNA reads TGTGCCAGCAGCTTACGGGGGACCTTAGCGAATGAGCAGTTCTTC.

The chain couples TRBV5-1 to TRBJ2-1; 10 bases are shared with TRBD2. Trimming at V came to 4 bases and at J to 9 bases, leaving 4 bases not matched to a gene. CDR3 size: 13 residues. Looked up from germline, CDR1 is SGHRS and CDR2 is YFSETQ. CDR3 amino acids: CASSTSGMGEQFF. The DNA of the CDR3 is TGCGCCAGCAGCACTAGCGGGATGGGTGAGCAGTTCTTC.

The CDR3 reads CASSLSGSSGMGETQYF. The CDR3 region has the DNA TGTGCCAGCAGCCTAAGCGGGAGCAGTGGGATGGGAGAGACCCAGTACTTC. V is TRBV7-6 and J is TRBJ2-5; TRBD2 matches at 8 bases. CDR3 length equals 17 residues. Trimming took 5 bases from V and 4 from J; bases not matched to a gene: 15. Germline CDR1 and CDR2: SGHVS and FNYEAQ.

This clone was counted between two and nine times. The rearrangement joins TRBV20-1 to TRBJ2-4; D could derive from TRBD1 or TRBD2 (5 bases each). The CDR3 is made up of 11 amino acids. Trimming took 6 bases from V and 10 from J, leaving 13 bases between them. The germline gives CDR1 DFQATT, CDR2 SNEGSKA (reference sequence). CDR3 sequence (DNA): TGCAGTGCCCCCCGAGGGGATATTCAGTACTTC. Translated, it gives CSAPRGDIQYF.

The V and J genes are TRBV28 and TRBJ2-7; TRBD1 matches at 7 bases. This CDR3 region has 15 residues. V lost 6 bases, J lost 7 bases, and 15 bases stayed unmatched. Germline V gene sequence: CDR1 MDHEN, CDR2 SYDVKM. CDR3 coding DNA: TGTGCCAGCAGATACAGGACAGGAGGTGGTCGGGAGCAGTACTTC. It specifies CASRYRTGGGREQYF.

The gene calls are TRBV6-6 and TRBJ2-3; 9 bases line up with TRBD2. The CDR3 has 16 residues. V lost 0 bases and J lost 0; bases outside the gene matches: 1. Germline assignment: CDR1 MNHNY and CDR2 SVGAGI (reference sequence). The chain's CDR3 is CASSYSGTSSTDTQYF. CDR3 nucleotides: TGTGCCAGCAGTTACTCTGGGACTAGCAGCACAGATACGCAGTATTTT.

This clone was seen once. The chain uses TRBV28 and TRBJ1-6; a possible D gene is TRBD1 (6 bases). The germline gives CDR1 MDHEN, CDR2 SYDVKM. V was shortened by 9 bases and J by 7 bases, with 16 bases between the two germline ends. This CDR3 spans 14 amino acids. The CDR3 sequence: CASRGGSTNSPLHF. In DNA, the CDR3 is TGTGCCAGTCGGGGGGGCAGTACAAATTCACCCCTCCACTTT.